These 3 T cell receptor beta chains were all obtained from the same sample, sequenced in a study of shared clonotypes between healthy human individuals. Some clones are missing from TCRdb's copy, which holds only in-frame ones; the method was immunoSEQ multiplex PCR. The sample has roughly 640,000 clones, roughly 70% seen once; the top ten hold about 1.7%. Material for sequencing was memory CD4+ T cells sorted from blood. Described subset: CD45RA-negative fraction. All receptors come from a woman aged 25-40 years in good health.

This chain connects TRBV15 to TRBJ1-3; D remains unclear. The CDR3 sequence is 16 residues long. CDR1 and CDR2 from the germline V gene are LNHNV and YYDKDF (reference sequence). V dropped 0 bases and J dropped 2 bases, with 11 bases sitting between them. The CDR3 DNA follows: TGTGCCACCAGCAGAGATCGACCGTTTACTGGAAACACCATATATTTT. Amino acid sequence: CATSRDRPFTGNTIYF.

This clone showed up many times. The gene calls are TRBV7-2 and TRBJ1-5; D uncertain. Germline CDR1 SGHTA, CDR2 FQGNSA. V was shortened by 5 bases and J by 0 bases, with 14 bases between the two germline ends. This CDR3 is 16 amino acids long. In DNA, the CDR3 is TGTGCCAGCAGCCCCTCAGCAGTAGCTAGCAATCAGCCCCAGCATTTT. Translating it yields CASSPSAVASNQPQHF.

J is TRBJ2-5 and V is TRBV7-2; perhaps TRBD1 as D (6 bases). Trimming shortened V by 1 base and J by 4 bases, and 10 bases separated the two germline ends. The V gene's germline CDR1 is SGHTA and CDR2 FQGNSA. CDR3 size: 14 residues. The chain's CDR3 is CASSLDTGTETQYF. CDR3 bases: TGTGCCAGCAGCTTAGATACAGGGACAGAGACCCAGTACTTC.